A selection of T cell receptor beta chains follows, all from one sample in a study of T cells after yellow fever vaccination. TCRdb redid the calling of the 5' RACE reads with MiXCR, one entry per CDR3 protein. The sample lists hundreds of thousands of distinct CDR3 sequences, approximately 16% occurring once. The sequencing here drew on PBMCs, taken about 5 days after the first yellow fever vaccination. The receptors were sampled from a man between 18 and 35 years old who received the YFV17D yellow fever vaccine. CDR3s include the opening cysteine and the closing phenylalanine or tryptophan. Fields, in order: CDR3 length, clone size, V gene, J gene, CDR3 protein. Not every row has a clone size; where given, it reads once, few, many or a size class.

13	.	TRBV20-1	TRBJ1-6	CSARSRSDSPLHF
15	.	TRBV3-1	TRBJ2-1	CASSLGTPLGGEQFF
13	.	TRBV12-3/TRBV12-4	TRBJ2-7	CASSLRSAHKQYF
13	few	TRBV27	TRBJ1-1	CASSSLVGGEAFF
10	few	TRBV7-9	TRBJ1-6	CASSPDPLHF
13	.	TRBV7-3	TRBJ2-1	CASSLGHPNEQFF
16	.	TRBV3-1	TRBJ2-5	CASSPGLAGGSETQYF
15	.	TRBV29-1	TRBJ2-3	CSVEGRGAMGDTQYF
14	few	TRBV7-2	TRBJ2-5	CASSQAGGAETQYF
12	.	TRBV6-2/TRBV6-3	TRBJ2-1	CASSKSFGEQFF
14	.	TRBV6-5	TRBJ1-2	CASSSRDLTNGYTF
17	.	TRBV4-3	TRBJ1-2	CASSQETGGFRTYGYTF
12	few	TRBV4-1	TRBJ2-2	CASSQASGELFF
17	.	TRBV6-5	TRBJ1-5	CASSFDRDKRSNQPQHF
14	.	TRBV7-6	TRBJ2-2	CASSLAQGAGELFF
17	.	TRBV7-2	TRBJ1-3	CASSFNRGYPSGNTIYF
14	.	TRBV19	TRBJ1-3	CASRQPGSGNTIYF
13	.	TRBV4-1	TRBJ1-1	CASRGGLQAEAFF
16	few	TRBV6-5	TRBJ1-6	CASSYSGVSYNSPLHF
15	few	TRBV5-1	TRBJ2-3	CASSRPSGVADTQYF
15	few	TRBV7-9	TRBJ1-6	CASSRGSADNSPLHF